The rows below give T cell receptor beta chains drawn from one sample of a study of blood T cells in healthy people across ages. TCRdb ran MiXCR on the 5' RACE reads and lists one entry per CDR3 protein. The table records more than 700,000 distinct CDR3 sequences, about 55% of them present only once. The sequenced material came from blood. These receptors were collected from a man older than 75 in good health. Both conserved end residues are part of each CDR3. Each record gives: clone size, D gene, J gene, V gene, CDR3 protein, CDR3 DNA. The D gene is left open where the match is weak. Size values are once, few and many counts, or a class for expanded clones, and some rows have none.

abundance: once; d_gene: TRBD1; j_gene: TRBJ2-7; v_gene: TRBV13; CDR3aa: CVSSPTGGSQGEQYF; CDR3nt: TGTGTCAGCAGCCCAACAGGGGGTAGTCAGGGCGAGCAGTACTTC
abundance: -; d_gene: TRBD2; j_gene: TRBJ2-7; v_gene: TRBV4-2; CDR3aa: CASSRQRELNEQYF; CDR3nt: TGTGCCAGCAGCCGACAGCGGGAGCTCAATGAGCAGTACTTC
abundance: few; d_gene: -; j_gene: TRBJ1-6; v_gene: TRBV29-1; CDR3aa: CSVAATYRSPLHF; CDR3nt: TGCAGCGTTGCGGCCACCTATCGTTCACCCCTCCACTTT
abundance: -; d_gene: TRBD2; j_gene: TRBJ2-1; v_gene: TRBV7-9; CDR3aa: CASSLASGSDEQFF; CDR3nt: TGTGCCAGCAGCTTAGCTAGCGGGAGTGATGAGCAGTTCTTC
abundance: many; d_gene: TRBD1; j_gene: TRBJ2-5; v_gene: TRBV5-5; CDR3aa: CASSSTGVQETQYF; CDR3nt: TGTGCCAGCAGCTCGACAGGGGTACAAGAGACCCAGTACTTC
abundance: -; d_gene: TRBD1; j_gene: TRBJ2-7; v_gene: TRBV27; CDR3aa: CAGSWGQGAREQYF; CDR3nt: TGTGCCGGCAGCTGGGGACAGGGGGCGCGCGAGCAGTACTTC
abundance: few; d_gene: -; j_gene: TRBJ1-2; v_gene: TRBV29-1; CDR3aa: CSVGSQLRRGSNYGYTF; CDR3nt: TGCAGCGTGGGATCCCAGTTGAGGAGGGGAAGTAACTATGGCTACACCTTC
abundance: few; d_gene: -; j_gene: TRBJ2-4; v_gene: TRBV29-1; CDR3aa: CSVGQSRREQYF; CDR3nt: TGCAGCGTTGGGCAATCAAGGAGAGAGCAGTACTTC
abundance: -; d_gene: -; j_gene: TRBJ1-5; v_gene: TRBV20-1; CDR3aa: CSALPPGRARNQPQHF; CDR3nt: TGCAGTGCGCTTCCCCCGGGGCGGGCGCGCAATCAGCCCCAGCATTTT
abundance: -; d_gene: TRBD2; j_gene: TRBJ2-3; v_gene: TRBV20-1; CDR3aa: CSVPSGTRSGTQYF; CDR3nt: TGCAGTGTTCCATCCGGGACTAGGAGCGGTACGCAGTATTTT
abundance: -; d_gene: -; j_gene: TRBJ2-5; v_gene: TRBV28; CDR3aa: CASSPRMGGRETQYF; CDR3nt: TGTGCCAGCAGCCCGAGAATGGGCGGGCGAGAGACCCAGTACTTC
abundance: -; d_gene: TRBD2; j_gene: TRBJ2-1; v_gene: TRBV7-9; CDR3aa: CASSPERGTNRNEQFF; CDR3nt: TGTGCCAGCAGCCCGGAACGGGGGACTAACAGGAATGAGCAGTTCTTT
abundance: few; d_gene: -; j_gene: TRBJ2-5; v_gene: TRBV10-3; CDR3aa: CAIQPDRQETQYF; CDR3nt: TGTGCCATTCAGCCGGACAGACAAGAGACCCAGTACTTC
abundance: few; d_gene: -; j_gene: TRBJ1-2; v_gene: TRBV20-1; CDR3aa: CSARDTGYQGYTF; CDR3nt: TGCAGTGCTAGAGATACCGGATATCAAGGCTACACCTTC
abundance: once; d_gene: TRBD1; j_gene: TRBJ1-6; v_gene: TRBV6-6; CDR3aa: CASSSLGQAKGDSPLHF; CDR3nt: TGTGCCAGCAGTTCACTGGGACAGGCGAAAGGGGATTCACCCCTCCACTTT
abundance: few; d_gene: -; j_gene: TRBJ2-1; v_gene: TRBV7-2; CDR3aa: CASSLVSQGPNEQFF; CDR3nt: TGTGCCAGCAGCTTAGTCAGTCAGGGCCCCAATGAGCAGTTCTTC
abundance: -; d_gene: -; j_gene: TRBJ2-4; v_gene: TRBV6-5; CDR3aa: CASSYSWMTKNIQYF; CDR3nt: TGTGCCAGCAGTTACTCGTGGATGACCAAAAACATTCAGTACTTC
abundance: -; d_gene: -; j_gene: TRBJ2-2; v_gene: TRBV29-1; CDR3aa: CSVGGGWNTGELFF; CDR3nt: TGCAGCGTTGGGGGGGGCTGGAACACCGGGGAGCTGTTTTTT
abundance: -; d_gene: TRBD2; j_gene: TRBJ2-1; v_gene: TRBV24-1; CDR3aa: CATSAPGLADYNEQFF; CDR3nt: TGTGCCACCAGTGCCCCCGGACTAGCGGACTACAATGAGCAGTTCTTC
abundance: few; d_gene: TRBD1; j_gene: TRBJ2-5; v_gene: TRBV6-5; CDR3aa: CASNDPGQGEETQYF; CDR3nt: TGTGCCAGCAATGACCCGGGACAGGGGGAAGAGACCCAGTACTTC
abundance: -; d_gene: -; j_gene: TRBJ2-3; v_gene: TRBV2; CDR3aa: CASLDRTSTDTQYF; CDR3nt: TGTGCCAGCTTGGACAGGACTAGTACAGATACGCAGTATTTT
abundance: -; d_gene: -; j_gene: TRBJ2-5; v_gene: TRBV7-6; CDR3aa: CASSRDLGETQYF; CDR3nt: TGTGCCAGCAGCAGGGACCTCGGGGAGACCCAGTACTTC
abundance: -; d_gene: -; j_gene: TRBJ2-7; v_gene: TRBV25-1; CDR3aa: CASRDPVLSYEQYF; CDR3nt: TGTGCCAGCAGGGATCCAGTTCTCTCCTACGAGCAGTACTTC
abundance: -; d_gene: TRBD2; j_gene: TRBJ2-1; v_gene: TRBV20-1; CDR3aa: CSAQTGTSGANEQFF; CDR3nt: TGCAGTGCACAAACCGGGACTAGCGGTGCCAATGAGCAGTTCTTC
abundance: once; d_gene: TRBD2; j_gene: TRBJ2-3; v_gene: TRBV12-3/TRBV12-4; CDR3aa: CASSPTPGLAGGLHRYAYF; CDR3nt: TGTGCCAGCAGCCCGACCCCGGGACTAGCGGGAGGGCTTCACAGATACGCGTATTTT
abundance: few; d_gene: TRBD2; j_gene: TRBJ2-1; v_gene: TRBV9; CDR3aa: CASSVGSGRSYNEQFF; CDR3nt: TGTGCCAGCAGCGTAGGTAGCGGGCGCTCCTACAATGAGCAGTTCTTC
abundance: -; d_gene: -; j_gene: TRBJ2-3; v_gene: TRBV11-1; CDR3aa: CASSSGWEEDTQYF; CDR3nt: TGTGCCAGCAGCTCGGGTTGGGAAGAAGATACGCAGTATTTT
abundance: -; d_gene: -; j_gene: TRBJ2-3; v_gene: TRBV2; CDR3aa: CASSEYQGSTDTQYF; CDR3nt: TGTGCCAGCAGCGAGTATCAGGGGAGCACAGATACGCAGTATTTT
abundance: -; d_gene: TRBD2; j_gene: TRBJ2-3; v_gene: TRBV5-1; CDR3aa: CASSLGSSSGMNTQYF; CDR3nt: TGCGCCAGCAGCCTTGGATCCTCTAGCGGGATGAATACGCAGTATTTT
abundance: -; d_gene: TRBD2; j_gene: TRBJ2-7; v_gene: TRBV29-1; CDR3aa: CSVALAGGHEAQYF; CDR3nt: TGCAGCGTTGCCCTCGCGGGAGGGCATGAGGCCCAGTACTTC
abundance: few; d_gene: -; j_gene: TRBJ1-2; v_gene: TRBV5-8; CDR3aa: CASSSDLPGTGYTF; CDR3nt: TGTGCCAGCAGCTCGGACCTCCCCGGGACTGGCTACACCTTC
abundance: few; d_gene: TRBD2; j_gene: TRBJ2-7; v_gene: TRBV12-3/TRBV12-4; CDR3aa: CASSTGYGLAYEQYF; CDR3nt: TGTGCCAGCAGTACAGGGTACGGACTAGCGTACGAGCAGTACTTC
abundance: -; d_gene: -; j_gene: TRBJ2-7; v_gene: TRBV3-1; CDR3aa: CASSPESASWEQYF; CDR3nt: TGTGCCAGCAGCCCCGAGTCCGCTTCTTGGGAGCAGTACTTC
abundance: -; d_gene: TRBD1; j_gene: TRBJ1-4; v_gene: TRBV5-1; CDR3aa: CASSLSTGTATNEKLFF; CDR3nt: TGCGCCAGCAGCTTATCCACCGGGACAGCTACTAATGAAAAACTGTTTTTT
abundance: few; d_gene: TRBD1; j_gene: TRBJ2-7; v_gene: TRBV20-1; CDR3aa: CSASRGTGGNEQYF; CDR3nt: TGCAGTGCTAGTAGGGGGACAGGGGGGAACGAGCAGTACTTC
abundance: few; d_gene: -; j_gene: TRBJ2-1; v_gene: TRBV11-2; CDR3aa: CASSSDSRGEQFF; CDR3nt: TGTGCCAGCAGCTCGGACAGCCGGGGAGAGCAGTTCTTC
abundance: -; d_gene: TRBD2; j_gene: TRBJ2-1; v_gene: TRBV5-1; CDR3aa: CASSLAAERGNEQFF; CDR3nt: TGCGCCAGCAGCTTGGCAGCGGAGCGGGGCAATGAGCAGTTCTTC
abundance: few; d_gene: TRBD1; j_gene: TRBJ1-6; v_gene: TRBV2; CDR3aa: CASRRQGAASPLHF; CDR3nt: TGTGCCAGCAGGCGACAGGGGGCCGCTTCACCCCTCCACTTT
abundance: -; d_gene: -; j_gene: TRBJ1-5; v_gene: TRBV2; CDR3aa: CASTFGGNQPQHF; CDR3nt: TGTGCCAGCACATTCGGGGGCAATCAGCCCCAGCATTTT
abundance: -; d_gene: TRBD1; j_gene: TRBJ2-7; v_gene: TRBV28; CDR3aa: CASSSEGQGAYEQYF; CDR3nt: TGTGCCAGCAGCTCCGAGGGACAGGGGGCTTACGAGCAGTACTTC
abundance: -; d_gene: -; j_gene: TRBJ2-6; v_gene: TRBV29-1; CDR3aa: CSVERGAGVLTF; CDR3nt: TGCAGCGTTGAAAGGGGAGCCGGCGTCCTGACTTTC
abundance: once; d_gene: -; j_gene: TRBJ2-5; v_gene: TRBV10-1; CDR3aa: CTSSESWGIETQYF; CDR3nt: TGCACCAGCAGTGAGTCTTGGGGGATCGAGACCCAGTACTTC
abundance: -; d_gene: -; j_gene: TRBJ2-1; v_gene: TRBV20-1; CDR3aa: CSASGRGPDDEQFF; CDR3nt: TGCAGTGCTAGTGGTCGTGGCCCGGACGATGAGCAGTTCTTC
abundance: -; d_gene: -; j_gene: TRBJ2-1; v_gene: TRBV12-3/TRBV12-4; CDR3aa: CASRFRENEQFF; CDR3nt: TGTGCCAGCAGATTCCGAGAAAATGAGCAGTTCTTC
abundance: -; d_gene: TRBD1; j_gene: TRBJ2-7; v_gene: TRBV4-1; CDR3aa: CASSQDNAYGQEEQYF; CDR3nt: TGCGCCAGCAGCCAAGATAATGCATACGGACAGGAGGAGCAGTACTTC
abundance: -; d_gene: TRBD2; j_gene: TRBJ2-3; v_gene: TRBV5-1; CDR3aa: CASSLERGLAGVTDTQYF; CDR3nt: TGCGCCAGCAGCTTGGAAAGGGGACTAGCGGGAGTCACAGATACGCAGTATTTT
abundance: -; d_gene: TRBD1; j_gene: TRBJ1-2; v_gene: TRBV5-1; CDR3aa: CASSLGDRSYYGYTF; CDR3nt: TGCGCCAGTAGCTTAGGGGACAGGTCCTACTATGGCTACACCTTC
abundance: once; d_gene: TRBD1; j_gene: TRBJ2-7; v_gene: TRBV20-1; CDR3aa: CSASRTGGDYSYEQYF; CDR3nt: TGCAGTGCTTCCAGGACAGGGGGAGACTACTCCTACGAGCAGTACTTC
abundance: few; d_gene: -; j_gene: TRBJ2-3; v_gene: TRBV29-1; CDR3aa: CSVTSLMQYF; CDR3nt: TGCAGCGTGACTAGTTTAATGCAGTATTTT
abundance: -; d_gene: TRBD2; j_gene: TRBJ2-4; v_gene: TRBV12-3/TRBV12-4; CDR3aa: CASSWTSGSSKNIQYF; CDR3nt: TGTGCCAGCAGTTGGACTAGCGGGAGCTCTAAAAACATTCAGTACTTC
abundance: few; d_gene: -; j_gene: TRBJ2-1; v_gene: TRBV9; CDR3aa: CASSNLLPGANNEQFF; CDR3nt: TGTGCCAGCAGCAACCTACTTCCCGGAGCGAACAATGAGCAGTTCTTC
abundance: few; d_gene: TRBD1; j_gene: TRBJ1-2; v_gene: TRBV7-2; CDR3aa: CASSLRQGVGYTF; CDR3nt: TGTGCCAGCAGCCTAAGACAGGGGGTTGGCTACACCTTC
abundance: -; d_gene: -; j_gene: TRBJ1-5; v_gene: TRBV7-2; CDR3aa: CASSLAMGNQPQHF; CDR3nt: TGTGCCAGCAGCTTAGCGATGGGGAATCAGCCCCAGCATTTT
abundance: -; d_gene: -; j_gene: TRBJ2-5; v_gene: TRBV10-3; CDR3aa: CAISEGRTPGEQYF; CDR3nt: TGTGCCATCAGTGAGGGCAGGACCCCCGGGGAGCAGTACTTC